The clone carrying this T cell receptor beta chain was counted ten times or more. The antigen is not known. The data are from a study of tumor-infiltrating lymphocytes in primary liver carcinoma. General study points: Pairs of tumor regions overlapped more than tumor-adjacent and tumor-blood pairs did. The 250 largest clones made up significantly more of tumor than blood repertoires (p = 0.039).

From roughly 0.5 ug total RNA, TCR beta cDNA was generated with a primer in the constant region. Sequencing libraries for TCR beta derived from three nested multiplex PCR rounds that used slightly modified ARM-PCR. TRBV1-TRBV30 forward primers and a C-beta reverse primer were used in the first two PCR rounds, which each ran for about 9 cycles. TCRdb used MiXCR to reprocess the multiplex PCR reads, holding one entry per CDR3 protein. The sample lists roughly 86,000 distinct CDR3 sequences, 55% to 75% occurring once. Without any cell sorting, roughly 18-31 mg of bulk tissue yielded co-extracted RNA and DNA. Germline lookup yields CDR1 LGHNA and CDR2 YNFKEQ. Trimming cost V 4 bases and J 5 bases; bases outside gene matches: 11. The CDR3 has 16 amino acids.

V and J are TRBV4-2 and TRBJ2-1, with 7 nucleotides matching TRBD2. The sample was tumor-adjacent normal liver tissue. The sequence was collected from a man aged 35-49 years with primary liver carcinoma and hepatitis B virus infection. The CDR3 region is CASSRVGLAENNEQFF. The CDR3 DNA sequence: TGTGCCAGCAGCCGGGTGGGGCTAGCGGAAAACAATGAGCAGTTCTTC.